The 26 T cell receptor beta chains below come from one sample, sequenced in a study of siplizumab effects on memory and regulatory T cells. Produced via immunoSEQ multiplex PCR; TCRdb's table is partial and in-frame only. The profile shows about 110,000 clones, 80% to 95% of them singletons. Sequenced material: CD4+ T cells sorted from blood. The receptors come from a human donor in good health.

The V gene is TRBV9, the J gene TRBJ2-7, with TRBD1 matching 8 bases. Germline CDR1 reads SGDLS; CDR2 reads YYNGEE. V lost 4 bases, J lost 5 bases, and 11 bases stayed unmatched. CDR3 size: 15 residues. DNA for the CDR3: TGTGCCAGCAGCACCGGACAGGGAAGTATCGACGAGCAGTACTTC. This gives the protein CASSTGQGSIDEQYF.

The chain links TRBV5-1 to TRBJ1-2, with D possibly being TRBD1 (5 bases). V was clipped by 3 bases and J by 1 base, with 13 bases between them. Germline values: CDR1 SGHRS, CDR2 YFSETQ. The CDR3 loop spans 15 amino acids. CDR3 protein: CASSWDAGDNYGYTF. The CDR3 DNA reads as TGCGCCAGCAGCTGGGACGCCGGCGATAACTATGGCTACACCTTC.

The V and J genes are TRBV7-3 and TRBJ1-6, with 9 bases fitting TRBD1. Per germline, CDR1 SGHTA and CDR2 FQGTGA. The CDR3 covers 15 residues. Unmatched junction bases numbered 12, after V lost 7 bases and J lost 11 bases. The CDR3 DNA reads TGTGCCAGCACCCAATCCGGGACAGGGTTGACACCCCTCCACTTT. Its translation: CASTQSGTGLTPLHF.

The gene calls are TRBV6-1 and TRBJ1-1, with TRBD1 matching 8 bases. The V gene end was trimmed by 6 bases and the J gene end by 7 bases; junction bases not matched to a gene: 7. The germline V gene encodes CDR1 MNHNS and CDR2 SASEGT. This CDR3 spans 13 amino acids. The CDR3 reads CASRDRAVGEAFF. CDR3 nucleotides: TGTGCCAGCAGGGACAGGGCAGTAGGTGAAGCTTTCTTT.

The J gene is TRBJ1-4, the V gene TRBV7-2, with D perhaps matching TRBD1 (6 bases). V was cut by 5 bases and J by 8 bases, with 15 bases left in between. From germline, CDR1 is SGHTA and CDR2 FQGNSA. The CDR3 spans 14 residues. The CDR3 is CASSTQQGWEKLFF. Here the CDR3 DNA reads TGTGCCAGCAGCACCCAACAGGGCTGGGAAAAACTGTTTTTT. The entire variable domain, with the rest obtained from reference TRBV7-2 and TRBJ1-4, is as follows: GAGVSQSPSNKVTEKGKDVELRCDPISGHTALYWYRQSLGQGLEFLIYFQGNSAPDKSGLPSDRFSAERTGGSVSTLTIQRTQQEDSAVYLCASSTQQGWEKLFFGSGTQLSVL.

The chain carries TRBV6-6 and TRBJ2-1; 9 positions agree with TRBD2. The CDR3 contains 15 residues. CDR1 MNHNY and CDR2 SVGAGI come from the germline V gene (reference sequence). J was trimmed by 3 bases and V by 6 bases; bases with no gene match: 6. For the CDR3, the DNA is TGTGCCAGCAGAGATAGCGGGAGTCTCTACAATGAGCAGTTCTTC. The encoded protein is CASRDSGSLYNEQFF.

V is TRBV2 and J is TRBJ2-2; D remains ambiguous. Trimming shortened V by 8 bases and J by 2 bases, and 6 bases separated the two germline ends. The CDR3 is 12 residues long. Per the germline V gene, CDR1 is SNHLY and CDR2 is FYNNEI. The CDR3 DNA follows: TGTGCCAGCGGCTTAAACACCGGGGAGCTGTTTTTT. Translation gives CASGLNTGELFF. The full variable domain, rest sourced from reference TRBV2 and TRBJ2-2, is EPEVTQTPSHQVTQMGQEVILRCVPISNHLYFYWYRQILGQKVEFLVSFYNNEISEKSEIFDDQFSVERPDGSNFTLKIRSTKLEDSAMYFCASGLNTGELFFGEGSRLTVL.

The chain uses TRBV19 and TRBJ2-7; 7 positions agree with TRBD2. Germline V gives CDR1 LNHDA, CDR2 SQIVND (reference sequence). J gave up 4 bases and V 0 bases, and 3 bases lay outside the gene matches. The CDR3 contains 14 residues. Written as DNA, the CDR3 is TGTGCCAGTAGTATAGATGCCGGGAGGTACGAGCAGTACTTC. Its translation: CASSIDAGRYEQYF.

V is TRBV19 and J is TRBJ2-2; maybe TRBD2 (5 bases). The V and J ends lost 4 bases and 3 bases respectively, with 18 bases between them. There are 17 residues in the CDR3. Germline CDR1 LNHDA, CDR2 SQIVND (reference sequence). The CDR3 DNA is TGTGCCAGTAGTACAATCCTCACCAGCGGTTACACCGGGGAGCTGTTTTTT. As protein: CASSTILTSGYTGELFF.

This clone was recorded only once. The V call is TRBV18, the J call TRBJ2-1, with 12 bases identical to TRBD2. CDR1 and CDR2 from the germline V gene are KGHSH and LQKENI. The CDR3 runs to 16 residues. V gave up 5 bases and J gave up 4 bases; unmatched junction bases: 6. The CDR3 loop is CASSERLAGDYNEQFF. Written as DNA, the CDR3 is TGTGCCAGCTCAGAACGACTAGCGGGGGATTACAATGAGCAGTTCTTC.

This clone showed up just once. The chain links TRBV11-2 to TRBJ2-7; D perhaps matches TRBD2 (5 bases). The CDR3 has 14 residues. Germline values: CDR1 SGHAT, CDR2 FQNNGV. With 3 bases removed from V and 5 bases from J, the gap between germline ends came to 14 bases. For the CDR3, the DNA is TGTGCCAGCAGCTTTATCGGGGTTTCTGACGAGCAGTACTTC. It yields the protein CASSFIGVSDEQYF.

This clone was recorded once. J is TRBJ2-3 and V is TRBV9; either TRBD1 or TRBD2 may fit D (5 bases each). This CDR3 is 17 amino acids long. Trimming left V 4 bases short and J 3 bases short, with 21 bases between. Germline CDR1 and CDR2: SGDLS and YYNGEE. CDR3: CASSLRGEGSRTDTQYF. The DNA of the CDR3 is TGTGCCAGCAGCCTCCGGGGCGAAGGGAGTAGGACAGATACGCAGTATTTT.

This rearrangement joins TRBV2 to TRBJ1-3, with 7 bases fitting TRBD1. This CDR3 is built from 14 residues. J gave up 2 bases and V 5 bases, and 3 bases lay outside the gene matches. Germline V CDR1 and CDR2: SNHLY, FYNNEI. CDR3 nucleotides: TGTGCCAGCAGTTCCAGGGGGACTGGAAACACCATATATTTT. It specifies CASSSRGTGNTIYF.

This chain joins TRBV6-1 and TRBJ1-1, with unresolved D. The germline V gene encodes CDR1 MNHNS and CDR2 SASEGT. Deletions cut 3 bases from V and 2 bases from J, with 16 bases between. The CDR3 totals 16 residues. The CDR3, as DNA: TGTGCCAGCAGTGACCTACCCCTCGGGAGAAACACTGAAGCTTTCTTT. This gives the protein CASSDLPLGRNTEAFF.

The V call is TRBV7-9, the J call TRBJ1-4; 7 bases are a match to TRBD1. Germline V gene data show CDR1 as SEHNR and CDR2 as FQNEAQ (reference sequence). CDR3 length equals 14 residues. V gave up 1 base and J gave up 13 bases; unmatched junction bases: 9. The CDR3 here is CASSLDAGQARLFF. CDR3 DNA sequence: TGTGCCAGCAGCTTAGATGCCGGACAGGCGAGACTGTTTTTT.

In this sample, this clone turned up a few times. The V and J genes are TRBV6-6 and TRBJ1-2; D gene uncertain. The CDR3 runs 10 residues. Germline V gene lookup returns CDR1 MNHNY and CDR2 SVGAGI (reference sequence). The V end lost 3 bases, the J end lost 8 bases, and 4 bases lay between the germline ends. In nucleotides, the CDR3 is TGTGCCAGCAGTTATACCGGCTACACCTTC. Translating gives CASSYTGYTF.

The rearrangement links TRBV10-3 to TRBJ2-3; D may be TRBD1 or TRBD2 (5 bases each). Trimming removed 4 bases from V and 2 bases from J, with 7 bases in between. The CDR3 totals 13 residues. Looked up from germline, CDR1 is ENHRY and CDR2 is SYGVKD. The CDR3 DNA sequence: TGTGCCATCAGTGGAGGGGTCACAGATACGCAGTATTTT. It is translated as CAISGGVTDTQYF.

The gene calls are TRBV7-9 and TRBJ1-3, with a weak D call TRBD1 (5 bases). The CDR3 has 12 residues. Germline lookup yields CDR1 SEHNR and CDR2 FQNEAQ (reference sequence). The germline V and J ends were trimmed by 5 bases and 6 bases, with 8 bases remaining between them. CDR3 residues: CASSPDTNTIYF. CDR3 sequence (DNA): TGTGCCAGCAGCCCGGACACAAACACCATATATTTT.

This chain connects TRBV6-4 to TRBJ2-5; no reliable D call. Germline V CDR1 and CDR2: MRHNA, SNTAGT. The CDR3 is 11 amino acids. The V end lost 6 bases, the J end lost 5 bases, and 7 bases lay between the germline ends. The CDR3 DNA is TGTGCCAGCAGGGCAACCGAGACCCAGTACTTC. Amino acids: CASRATETQYF.

The chain carries TRBV5-8 and TRBJ2-5, with 8 bases fitting TRBD1. This CDR3 contains 14 residues. Germline-derived CDR1 and CDR2 are SGHTS and YDEGEE. Unmatched junction bases numbered 7, after V lost 4 bases and J lost 5 bases. The chain's CDR3 is CASSLRTGMETQYF. The CDR3 DNA reads as TGTGCCAGCAGCCTCCGGACAGGGATGGAGACCCAGTACTTC.

The chain employs TRBV5-1 and TRBJ1-4, with 7 bases that match TRBD1. With 4 bases clipped from V and 3 bases from J, the junction kept 9 bases outside the gene matches. The CDR3 consists of 16 residues. Per the germline V gene, CDR1 is SGHRS and CDR2 is YFSETQ. The CDR3 loop is CASSRGLGGSNEKLFF. CDR3 bases: TGCGCCAGCAGCAGGGGCTTAGGGGGCTCTAATGAAAAACTGTTTTTT.

The V call is TRBV2, the J call TRBJ2-5, with 8 bases fitting TRBD1. The CDR3 consists of 13 residues. Looked up from germline, CDR1 is SNHLY and CDR2 is FYNNEI. The trim removed 4 bases at V and 3 bases at J, leaving 1 base unmatched. The CDR3 nucleotides are TGTGCCAGCAGTGGGGGACAGGAAGAGACCCAGTACTTC. Translating it yields CASSGGQEETQYF. Filled out from reference TRBV2 and TRBJ2-5, the complete variable domain reads EPEVTQTPSHQVTQMGQEVILRCVPISNHLYFYWYRQILGQKVEFLVSFYNNEISEKSEIFDDQFSVERPDGSNFTLKIRSTKLEDSAMYFCASSGGQEETQYFGPGTRLLVL.

The chain uses TRBV5-6 and TRBJ2-1; D call uncertain. In germline, CDR1 is SGHDT, CDR2 YYEEEE. The CDR3 is 14 residues long. Between the trimmed V and J ends, which lost 7 bases and 8 bases, there was a span of 19 bases. The CDR3 sequence is CASWEAGVGDEQFF. The CDR3 coding sequence is TGTGCCAGCTGGGAAGCAGGTGTCGGAGATGAGCAGTTCTTC.

CDR3 amino acids: CASSPSRVNTGELFF. The CDR3 DNA reads TGTGCCAGCAGCCCGAGTAGGGTTAACACCGGGGAGCTGTTTTTT. The gene calls are TRBV5-8 and TRBJ2-2; D is undetermined. Deletions cut 4 bases from V and 2 bases from J, with 12 bases between. The CDR3 runs 15 residues. Germline values: CDR1 SGHTS, CDR2 YDEGEE.

The chain links TRBV9 to TRBJ1-1, with TRBD1 as a possible D gene (5 bases). V gave up 3 bases and J gave up 3 bases, with 6 bases separating them. Germline V gene lookup returns CDR1 SGDLS and CDR2 YYNGEE. CDR3 size: 12 residues. The CDR3 coding sequence is TGTGCCAGCAGCGGAGGGGACACTGAAGCTTTCTTT. Protein sequence: CASSGGDTEAFF.

This clone was counted only a few times. The V call is TRBV28, the J call TRBJ1-2; 9 nucleotides align to TRBD1. Per the germline V gene, CDR1 is MDHEN and CDR2 is SYDVKM. CDR3 length: 14 residues. After removal of 4 bases from V and 4 bases from J, the junction contained 4 bases not matched to a gene. The CDR3 spells CASSSLQGAYGYTF. DNA for the CDR3: TGTGCCAGCAGTTCTCTACAGGGGGCCTATGGCTACACCTTC.